This T cell receptor (beta chain) was identified during a study of T cell responses to AZD1222 COVID-19 vaccine. TCRdb's copy holds only in-frame clones and misses some; the assay was immunoSEQ multiplex PCR. This sample has some 58,000 clones, with 60% to 80% found just once. Of note for this clone: Its antigen is undetermined.

The CDR3 sequence is 16 residues long. Germline V gives CDR1 SGHAT, CDR2 FQNNGV. Trimming shortened V by 1 base and J by 3 bases, and 12 bases separated the two germline ends. Broader study findings: Most donors were white British and more were female, and clonal diversity was possibly underestimated. Repertoire sampling happened only post peak T cell response. Once two AZD1222 doses were given, Spike-specific TCR breadth and depth went up.

The sequencing used peripheral blood, collected 28 days after the second AZD1222 dose. The chain has TRBV11-2 and TRBJ2-2, with a tentative D call TRBD2 (6 bases). The sequence came from an adult who received the AZD1222 COVID-19 vaccine. Here the CDR3 reads CASSLGWRADTGELFF. CDR3 DNA: TGTGCCAGCAGCTTAGGATGGAGGGCGGACACCGGGGAGCTGTTTTTT.